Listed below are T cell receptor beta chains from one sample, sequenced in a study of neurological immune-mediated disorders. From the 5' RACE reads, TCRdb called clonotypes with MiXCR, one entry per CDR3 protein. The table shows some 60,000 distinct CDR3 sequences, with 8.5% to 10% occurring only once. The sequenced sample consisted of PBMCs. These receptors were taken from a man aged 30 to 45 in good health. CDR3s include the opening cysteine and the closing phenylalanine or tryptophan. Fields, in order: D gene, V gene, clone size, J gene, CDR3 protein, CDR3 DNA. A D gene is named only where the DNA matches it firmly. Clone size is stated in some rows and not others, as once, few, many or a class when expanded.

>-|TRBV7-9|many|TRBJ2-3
CASSLASTGRQTQYF
TGTGCCAGCAGCTTAGCGAGTACCGGTAGGCAGACGCAGTATTTT
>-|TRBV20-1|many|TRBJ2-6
CRASGPPSSGANVLTF
TGCAGGGCCTCGGGGCCTCCCAGCTCTGGGGCCAACGTCCTGACTTTC
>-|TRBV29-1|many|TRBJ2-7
CSVALVSYEQYF
TGCAGCGTGGCACTCGTCTCCTACGAGCAGTACTTC
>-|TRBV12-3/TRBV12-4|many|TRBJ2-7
CASSRGPSYEQYF
TGTGCCAGCAGCCGGGGACCTAGCTACGAGCAGTACTTC
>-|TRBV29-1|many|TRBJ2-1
CSVRDPGTEQFF
TGCAGCGTTAGGGACCCCGGGACTGAGCAGTTCTTC
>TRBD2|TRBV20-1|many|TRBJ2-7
CSARGTLAGGLYEQYF
TGCAGTGCTAGAGGGACCCTGGCGGGAGGGCTTTACGAGCAGTACTTC
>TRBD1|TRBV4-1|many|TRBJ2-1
CASSPRQGRNEQFF
TGCGCCAGCAGCCCCCGACAGGGGAGAAATGAGCAGTTCTTC
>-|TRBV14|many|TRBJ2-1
CASSQSNSAQFF
TGTGCCAGCAGCCAAAGCAATTCCGCGCAGTTCTTC
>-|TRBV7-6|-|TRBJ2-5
CASSFWSGAGGETQYF
TGTGCCAGCAGCTTCTGGTCAGGGGCCGGGGGAGAGACCCAGTACTTC
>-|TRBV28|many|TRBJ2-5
CASTTPTYQETQYF
TGTGCCAGCACTACCCCCACGTACCAAGAGACCCAGTACTTC
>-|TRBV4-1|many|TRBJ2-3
CASSQVLNTDTQYF
TGCGCCAGCAGCCAAGTCTTAAACACAGATACGCAGTATTTT
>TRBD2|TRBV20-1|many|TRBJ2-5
CSAREAGVLRGETQYF
TGCAGTGCTAGGGAAGCGGGAGTATTAAGAGGGGAGACCCAGTACTTC
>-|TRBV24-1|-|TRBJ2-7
CATSDSNKVRGEKYF
TGTGCCACCAGTGATTCGAACAAGGTCCGCGGCGAGAAGTACTTC
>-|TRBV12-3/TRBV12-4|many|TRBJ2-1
CASRMGLEQFF
TGTGCCAGCAGGATGGGACTCGAGCAGTTCTTC
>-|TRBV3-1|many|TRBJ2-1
CASSPRYNEQFF
TGTGCCAGCAGCCCCCGCTACAATGAGCAGTTCTTC
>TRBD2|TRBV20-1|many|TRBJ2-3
CSPAGGRTDTQYF
TGCAGCCCCGCGGGAGGACGAACAGATACGCAGTATTTT
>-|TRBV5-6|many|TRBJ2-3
CASSFWSDSTDTQYF
TGTGCCAGCAGCTTTTGGAGCGACAGCACAGATACGCAGTATTTT
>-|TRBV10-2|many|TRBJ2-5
CASSVLAVYQETQYF
TGCGCCAGCAGTGTATTAGCGGTGTACCAAGAGACCCAGTACTTC
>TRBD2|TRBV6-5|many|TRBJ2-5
CASRDFSGILGETQYF
TGTGCCAGCAGGGACTTTAGCGGGATCCTTGGGGAGACCCAGTACTTC
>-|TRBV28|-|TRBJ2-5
CASRRSGVVTQYF
TGTGCCAGCAGGCGTTCGGGAGTCGTGACCCAGTACTTC
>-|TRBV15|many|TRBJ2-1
CATSRVGDLYNEQFF
TGTGCCACCAGCAGAGTCGGGGACCTCTACAATGAGCAGTTCTTC
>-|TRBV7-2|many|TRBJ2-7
CASSLHGPIYEQYF
TGTGCCAGCAGCTTACACGGACCGATCTACGAGCAGTACTTC
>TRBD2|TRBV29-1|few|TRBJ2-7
CSVRLAGGGEQYF
TGCAGCGTTCGACTAGCGGGAGGAGGGGAGCAGTACTTC
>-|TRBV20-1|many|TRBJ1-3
CSARGGGNGNTIYF
TGCAGTGCTAGGGGGGGTGGTAACGGAAACACCATATATTTT
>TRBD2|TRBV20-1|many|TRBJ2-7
CSTRTSYEQYF
TGCAGTACTAGGACTAGCTACGAGCAGTACTTC
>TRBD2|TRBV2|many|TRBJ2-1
CASNSGSHEQFF
TGTGCCAGCAATAGCGGGAGTCATGAGCAGTTCTTC
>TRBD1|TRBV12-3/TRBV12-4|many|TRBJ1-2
CASSPGQGYGYTF
TGTGCCAGCAGCCCCGGACAGGGATATGGCTACACCTTC
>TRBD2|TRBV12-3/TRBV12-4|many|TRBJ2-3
CASSFSAGGQRRTDTQYF
TGTGCCAGCAGTTTTTCGGCGGGAGGGCAAAGACGAACAGATACGCAGTATTTT
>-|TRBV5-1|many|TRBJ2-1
CASSSDLEQFF
TGCGCCAGCAGCTCGGATCTTGAGCAGTTCTTC
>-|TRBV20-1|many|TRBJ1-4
CSAGGQNEKLFF
TGCAGTGCCGGGGGTCAGAATGAAAAACTGTTTTTT
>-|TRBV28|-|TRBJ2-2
CASISLAGRVVEELFF
TGTGCCAGCATATCCCTCGCGGGCAGGGTAGTCGAGGAGCTGTTTTTT
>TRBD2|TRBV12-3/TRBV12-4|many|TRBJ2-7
CASNNGLAVPEQYF
TGTGCCAGCAACAACGGACTAGCGGTACCAGAGCAGTACTTC
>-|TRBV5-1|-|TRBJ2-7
CASRPPDGYEQYF
TGCGCCAGCAGACCACCCGACGGCTACGAGCAGTACTTC
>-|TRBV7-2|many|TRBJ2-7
CASSLGGLSKPYEQYF
TGTGCCAGCAGCTTAGGAGGACTCTCAAAGCCCTACGAGCAGTACTTC
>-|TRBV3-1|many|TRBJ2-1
CASSQDGARYNEQFF
TGTGCCAGCAGCCAAGATGGCGCGAGGTACAATGAGCAGTTCTTC
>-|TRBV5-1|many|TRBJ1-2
CASSRDGLSGGYTF
TGCGCCAGCAGCCGGGACGGACTTTCTGGCGGCTACACCTTC
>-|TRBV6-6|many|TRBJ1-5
CASSPIRTGKPQPQHF
TGTGCCAGCAGCCCGATTCGAACAGGGAAGCCTCAGCCCCAGCATTTT
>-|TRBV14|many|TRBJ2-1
CASSPRMNEQFF
TGTGCCAGCAGCCCCCGGATGAATGAGCAGTTCTTC
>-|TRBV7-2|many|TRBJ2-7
CASSLPQGREQYF
TGTGCCAGCAGCTTACCCCAGGGTCGCGAGCAGTACTTC
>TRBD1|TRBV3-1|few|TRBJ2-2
CASSQGGTVNTGELFF
TGTGCCAGCAGCCAAGGGGGGACAGTGAACACCGGGGAGCTGTTTTTT
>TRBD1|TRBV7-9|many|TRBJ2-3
CASSTRGPDTQYF
TGTGCCAGCAGCACCAGGGGGCCGGATACGCAGTATTTT
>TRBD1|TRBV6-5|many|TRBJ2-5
CASSYSTGMEETQYF
TGTGCCAGCAGTTACTCGACAGGGATGGAAGAGACCCAGTACTTC
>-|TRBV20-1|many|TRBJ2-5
CSAIRQQQETQYF
TGCAGTGCTATAAGACAGCAACAAGAGACCCAGTACTTC
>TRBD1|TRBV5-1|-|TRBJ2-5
CASSFDRVPQETQYF
TGCGCCAGCAGCTTTGACAGGGTGCCCCAAGAGACCCAGTACTTC
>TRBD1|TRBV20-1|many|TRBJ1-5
CSAPTGRNQPQHF
TGCAGTGCGCCGACAGGGCGCAATCAGCCCCAGCATTTT
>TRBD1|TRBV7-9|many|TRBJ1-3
CASSQAGTVDWGTIYF
TGTGCCAGCAGCCAAGCGGGGACAGTCGATTGGGGCACCATATATTTT